The 7 T cell receptor beta chains below were found in one sample sequenced in a study of blood T cell repertoires in COVID-19. Sequencing used immunoSEQ multiplex PCR; TCRdb keeps in-frame clones, though not all of them. The sample comprises tens of thousands of clones, 80% of which are singletons, and roughly 4.8% rests with the top ten. The material sequenced was peripheral blood. The receptor source for this set is a woman between 65 and 79 years old with acute or convalescent COVID-19.

This rearrangement joins TRBV5-1 to TRBJ2-7; D ambiguous. Germline V gene data show CDR1 as SGHRS and CDR2 as YFSETQ. The CDR3 loop spans 16 amino acids. V dropped 1 base and J dropped 0 bases, with 14 bases sitting between them. The CDR3 loop is CASSLQGTRSSYEQYF. CDR3 nucleotide sequence: TGCGCCAGCAGCTTGCAAGGCACCCGGAGCTCCTACGAGCAGTACTTC.

This chain joins TRBV4-1 and TRBJ1-1; the D gene is possibly TRBD1 (6 bases). V lost 1 base to trimming and J lost 1 base, with 16 bases between them. Germline values: CDR1 MGHRA, CDR2 YSYEKL. The CDR3 is 17 amino acids. This chain's CDR3 is CASSQVWGGGENTEAFF. The DNA for the CDR3 is TGCGCCAGCAGCCAAGTATGGGGGGGCGGGGAGAACACTGAAGCTTTCTTT.

By frequency in the sample, this clone is medium-sized (0.01 to 0.1%). This chain uses TRBV2 with TRBJ1-6; 9 bases align to TRBD1. The germline gives CDR1 SNHLY, CDR2 FYNNEI. The CDR3 is 19 residues long. V trimming: 7 bases; J trimming: 0 bases; junction bases outside the gene matches: 13. The CDR3, as DNA: TGTGCCAGCACCGACCCAGCCGGGACAGGGAGCTCCTATAATTCACCCCTCCACTTT. It specifies CASTDPAGTGSSYNSPLHF.

This chain links TRBV13 with TRBJ2-7; possibly TRBD1 for D (6 bases). The germline gives CDR1 PRHDT, CDR2 FYEKMQ (reference sequence). This CDR3 region has 13 residues. V dropped 4 bases and J dropped 3 bases, with 10 bases sitting between them. CDR3 amino acids: CASSSGQNYEQYF. The CDR3 nucleotides are TGTGCCAGCAGCTCTGGACAGAACTACGAGCAGTACTTC.

The CDR3 sequence is CASKGGQAGAFF. For the CDR3, the DNA is TGTGCCAGCAAGGGGGGACAGGCTGGGGCTTTCTTT. V gene TRBV2 combines with J gene TRBJ1-1; 8 positions match TRBD1. V dropped 7 bases and J dropped 11; count of bases not matched to a gene: 9. CDR3 length: 12 residues. Germline V gives CDR1 SNHLY, CDR2 FYNNEI.

The chain couples TRBV15 to TRBJ2-5; D perhaps matches TRBD2 (6 bases). Per germline, CDR1 LNHNV and CDR2 YYDKDF (reference sequence). The CDR3 has 14 amino acids. V was pared by 1 base and J by 4 bases, with 10 bases between. CDR3 DNA: TGTGCCACCAGCAGAGCCGGGGGAAGAGAGACCCAGTACTTC. As protein: CATSRAGGRETQYF.

The V and J genes are TRBV9 and TRBJ1-2; D perhaps matches TRBD1 (5 bases). The CDR3 length is 13 residues. Germline V CDR1 and CDR2: SGDLS, YYNGEE. With 2 bases removed from V and 6 bases from J, the gap between germline ends came to 11 bases. CDR3 loop: CASSVRGTDGYTF. DNA for the CDR3: TGTGCCAGCAGCGTCCGCGGGACGGATGGCTACACCTTC.